These 5 T cell receptor beta chains share one sample of origin, sequenced in a study of identical twins. TCRdb itself ran the 5' RACE reads through MiXCR, one entry per CDR3 protein. Of approximately 690,000 distinct CDR3 sequences listed, approximately 6.1% are singletons. The material sequenced was naive T cells sorted from blood. Receptor source: a man aged 18 to 29 in good health.

The CDR3 reads CASSSGRLADNEQFF. The CDR3 bases are TGTGCCAGCAGCTCAGGGCGGCTAGCGGACAATGAGCAGTTCTTC. This chain uses TRBV7-9 with TRBJ2-1; 7 bases match TRBD2. CDR1 and CDR2 (germline): SEHNR, FQNEAQ (reference sequence). With V trimmed by 4 bases and J by 5 bases, 8 bases remained unmatched. The CDR3 has 15 amino acids.

This clonotype appeared many times. This sequence joins TRBV20-1 and TRBJ2-3; TRBD1 is a possible D gene (6 bases). The CDR3 has 13 residues. CDR1 is DFQATT and CDR2 is SNEGSKA in the germline V gene (reference sequence). The V and J ends lost 8 bases and 5 bases respectively, with 17 bases between them. Here the CDR3 DNA reads TGCAGTTCACAGGGTAGGGCCATAGATACGCAGTATTTT. This codes for CSSQGRAIDTQYF.

This clonotype appeared a few times. The V and J genes are TRBV7-9 and TRBJ2-5; TRBD1 matches 11 bases. Germline lookup yields CDR1 SEHNR and CDR2 FQNEAQ (reference sequence). J lost 5 bases, V lost 10 bases, and 9 bases had no gene match. The length of the CDR3 is 14 residues. CDR3 in amino acids: CATTRTGGLETQYF. The CDR3 DNA is TGTGCCACAACCCGGACAGGGGGCTTGGAGACCCAGTACTTC.

V is TRBV5-1 and J is TRBJ2-5; D remains unclear. The CDR3 has 12 residues. Germline loops: CDR1 SGHRS, CDR2 YFSETQ. V gave up 2 bases and J gave up 2 bases, with 4 bases separating them. DNA for the CDR3: TGCGCCAGCAGCTTCCAGCAAGAGACCCAGTACTTC. As protein: CASSFQQETQYF.

This clonotype was seen many times. The chain is built from TRBV20-1 and TRBJ2-3; possibly TRBD2 for D (5 bases). V shed 6 bases and J shed 6 bases, with 7 bases lying between them. This CDR3 has 10 amino acids. The germline gives CDR1 DFQATT, CDR2 SNEGSKA (reference sequence). The CDR3 coding sequence is TGCAGTGCAAAGCGGGATACGCAGTATTTT. This encodes CSAKRDTQYF.